The rows below give T cell receptor beta chains drawn from one sample of a study of cytomegalovirus exposure and HLA in healthy donors. Repertoires were generated with immunoSEQ multiplex PCR, while TCRdb's copy carries only in-frame clones and drops some. The sample lists about 130,000 clones, around 74% occurring once. The sequencing input was PBMCs. The receptors derive from a man aged 25-40 years in good health and CMV-seronegative. The CDR3 runs from the conserved cysteine through the conserved F or W. The D gene is left open where the match is weak. Clone size is given for some rows only: seen once, a few or many times, or a class if the clone is expanded.

>TRBD2|TRBV19|TRBJ2-1|few
CASIPPDYSGAKNEQFF
TGTGCCAGTATCCCTCCCGACTATAGCGGGGCTAAAAATGAGCAGTTCTTC
>NA|TRBV28|TRBJ2-3|NA
CASSFPRLSDTQYF
TGTGCCAGCAGTTTCCCCCGACTATCAGATACGCAGTATTTT
>NA|TRBV4-1|TRBJ1-2|NA
CASSQPIIGHTYGYTF
TGCGCCAGCAGCCAACCAATCATCGGACACACCTATGGCTACACCTTC
>TRBD1|TRBV4-2|TRBJ2-2|once
CASSRDRGVDTGELFF
TGTGCCAGCAGCCGGGACAGGGGTGTTGACACCGGGGAGCTGTTTTTT
>TRBD1|TRBV11-2|TRBJ1-2|NA
CASSSATGTGHYGYTF
TGTGCCAGCAGCTCAGCTACCGGGACAGGGCACTATGGCTACACCTTC
>NA|TRBV15|TRBJ1-5|NA
CATTSRDIGQHSYSNQPQHF
TGTGCCACCACCAGCAGAGATATCGGACAGCATAGTTATAGCAATCAGCCCCAGCATTTT
>NA|TRBV11-2|TRBJ2-1|NA
CASSRVSNEQFF
TGTGCCAGCAGCAGAGTTTCCAATGAGCAGTTCTTC
>NA|TRBV28|TRBJ1-1|NA
CASSTQPGHTEAFF
TGTGCCAGCAGTACACAACCAGGGCACACTGAAGCTTTCTTT
>NA|TRBV6-1|TRBJ1-2|few
CASKKIDGRWGYTF
TGTGCCAGCAAGAAAATTGACGGGAGATGGGGCTACACCTTC
>TRBD2|TRBV7-2|TRBJ2-1|NA
CASSPGTSANNEQFF
TGTGCCAGCAGCCCAGGGACTAGCGCGAACAATGAGCAGTTCTTC
>TRBD1|TRBV28|TRBJ1-1|NA
CASSSPTGALEAFF
TGTGCCAGCAGTTCGCCCACAGGGGCACTCGAAGCTTTCTTT
>NA|TRBV14|TRBJ1-1|few
CASSWGGVSEAFF
TGTGCCAGCAGCTGGGGGGGGGTGTCTGAAGCTTTCTTT
>NA|TRBV4-3|TRBJ1-1|NA
CASSQGTVNTEAFF
TGCGCCAGCAGCCAAGGGACAGTTAACACTGAAGCTTTCTTT
>TRBD1|TRBV6-1|TRBJ1-4|few
CASSAIDGTGGEKLFF
TGTGCCAGCAGTGCAATAGATGGGACAGGGGGTGAAAAACTGTTTTTT
>NA|TRBV4-1|TRBJ1-1|NA
CASSQGDGGTEAFF
TGCGCCAGCAGCCAAGGGGACGGGGGGACTGAAGCTTTCTTT
>NA|TRBV19|TRBJ1-3|NA
CASSTRTAGNTIYF
TGTGCCAGTAGTACCCGGACAGCTGGAAACACCATATATTTT
>NA|TRBV28|TRBJ1-5|NA
CASSFPNQPQHF
TGTGCCAGCAGTTTCCCAAATCAGCCCCAGCATTTT
>TRBD2|TRBV5-1|TRBJ2-3|NA
CASSLQTSSDTQYF
TGCGCCAGCAGCCTACAGACTAGCTCAGATACGCAGTATTTT
>NA|TRBV28|TRBJ1-1|once
CASSSTQDSRNTEAFF
TGTGCCAGCAGTTCAACCCAGGACAGCCGGAACACTGAAGCTTTCTTT
>NA|TRBV5-1|TRBJ1-1|NA
CASSLAGYRRGPEAFF
TGCGCCAGCAGCTTGGCCGGGTACAGGAGGGGACCTGAAGCTTTCTTT
>TRBD1|TRBV30|TRBJ2-2|NA
CAWSVLDRDTGELFF
TGTGCCTGGAGTGTACTGGACAGGGACACCGGGGAGCTGTTTTTT
>TRBD1|TRBV30|TRBJ2-7|NA
CAWSVIGQGIPGEQYF
TGTGCCTGGAGTGTAATAGGACAGGGGATCCCGGGCGAGCAGTACTTC
>NA|TRBV15|TRBJ1-5|NA
CATSRVSTGSQPQHF
TGTGCCACCAGCAGAGTATCGACAGGAAGTCAGCCCCAGCATTTT
>NA|TRBV5-1|TRBJ2-4|NA
CASSRLDRKNIQYF
TGCGCCAGCAGCCGACTGGACAGAAAAAACATTCAGTACTTC
>TRBD1|TRBV6-4|TRBJ2-6|NA
CASSDGGQGTGANVLTF
TGTGCCAGCAGTGACGGGGGACAGGGGACTGGGGCCAACGTCCTGACTTTC
>NA|TRBV11-3|TRBJ2-5|NA
CASSAGQKETQYF
TGTGCCAGCAGCGCGGGACAGAAAGAGACCCAGTACTTC
>TRBD2|TRBV7-6|TRBJ2-7|NA
CASSPELGGGTYEQYF
TGTGCCAGCAGCCCCGAGTTGGGCGGGGGGACCTACGAGCAGTACTTC
>NA|TRBV7-2|TRBJ2-3|NA
CASSLVSSIKATDTQYF
TGTGCCAGCAGCTTAGTCAGTAGCATAAAAGCCACAGATACGCAGTATTTT
>NA|TRBV25-1|TRBJ1-2|NA
CASIHNYGYTF
TGTGCCAGCATACACAACTATGGCTACACCTTC
>TRBD2|TRBV6-5|TRBJ2-1|few
CASSPTSGAWNEQFF
TGTGCCAGCAGCCCGACTAGCGGGGCCTGGAATGAGCAGTTCTTC
>NA|TRBV10-3|TRBJ2-6|NA
CATAGPGANVLTF
TGTGCCACAGCAGGGCCTGGGGCCAACGTCCTGACTTTC
>TRBD1|TRBV7-9|TRBJ1-4|NA
CAIDRDGEKLFF
TGTGCCATAGACAGGGATGGTGAAAAACTGTTTTTT
>TRBD2|TRBV7-9|TRBJ2-1|NA
CASSKLAGAYNEQFF
TGTGCCAGCAGCAAACTAGCGGGGGCCTACAATGAGCAGTTCTTC
>NA|TRBV19|TRBJ2-3|NA
CASSILGRQYF
TGTGCCAGTAGTATATTGGGGAGGCAGTATTTT
>NA|TRBV5-4|TRBJ2-7|few
CASNWSYYEQYF
TGTGCCAGCAACTGGTCGTACTACGAGCAGTACTTC
>NA|TRBV5-4|TRBJ1-3|NA
CASSLGGYSGNTIYF
TGTGCCAGCAGCTTAGGGGGTTACTCTGGAAACACCATATATTTT
>NA|TRBV7-3|TRBJ2-2|NA
CASSSQGTPNTGELFF
TGTGCCAGCAGCTCACAAGGGACTCCGAACACCGGGGAGCTGTTTTTT
>TRBD2|TRBV7-7|TRBJ2-1|NA
CASSPEAGAYNEQFF
TGTGCTAGCAGCCCAGAAGCGGGGGCCTACAATGAGCAGTTCTTC
>NA|TRBV16|TRBJ2-7|NA
CASSHYSAGRREQYF
TGTGCCAGCAGCCATTATTCAGCGGGCCGGAGGGAGCAGTACTTC
>NA|TRBV30|TRBJ2-3|once
CAWSVYQGWDADTQYF
TGTGCCTGGAGTGTATACCAGGGTTGGGATGCAGATACGCAGTATTTT
>NA|TRBV11-2|TRBJ2-7|NA
CASSLVLVGGGWDEQYF
TGTGCCAGCAGCTTAGTGCTTGTTGGCGGGGGCTGGGACGAGCAGTACTTC
>NA|TRBV7-9|TRBJ1-1|few
CASLNGESTEAFF
TGTGCCAGCCTAAACGGGGAGAGCACTGAAGCTTTCTTT
>NA|TRBV2|TRBJ2-1|NA
CASSEARSRRIF
TGTGCCAGCAGTGAAGCTCGGTCGCGGAGGATCTTC
>TRBD1|TRBV2|TRBJ2-1|NA
CASRPGQGHNEQFF
TGTGCCAGCAGACCGGGACAGGGGCACAATGAGCAGTTCTTC
>NA|TRBV4-1|TRBJ1-2|few
CASSQDGGISGNYGYTF
TGCGCCAGCAGCCAAGACGGAGGGATCTCGGGGAACTATGGCTACACCTTC
>NA|TRBV28|TRBJ2-3|few
CASSLLGRMGVNSTDTQYF
TGTGCCAGCAGTTTATTGGGCAGAATGGGAGTAAATAGTACAGATACGCAGTATTTT
>TRBD2|TRBV18|TRBJ2-7|few
CASSPGRENEQYF
TGTGCCAGCTCACCTGGGCGGGAGAACGAGCAGTACTTC